This TCR beta chain came from a study of T-cell memory formation after mild COVID-19. At the level of the study: Clustering of TCRs was largely donor specific.

TCRdb reprocessed the 5' RACE reads with MiXCR, giving one entry per CDR3 protein. The data hold about 440,000 distinct CDR3 sequences, with roughly 20% observed a single time. As regards this clonotype: No antigen is known for it.

Overall study findings and caveats: Researchers report contracting CD4+ clones mostly in CM and EM, with CD8+ clones in EMRA.

The sample consisted of PBMCs or a T cell subset sorted from them (not recorded which). This receptor was obtained from an adult woman who had mild COVID-19 (a few samples of this study predate the infection). Cell type and time point are not known.

The CDR3 DNA reads as TGCGCCAGCAGCCCCACCGGGACACCGTACCGGAGGGCTTTCTTT. Amino acids: CASSPTGTPYRRAFF. The chain couples TRBV4-1 to TRBJ1-1; tentatively, D is TRBD1 (6 bases). V was trimmed by 4 bases and J by 11 bases, leaving 23 bases between them. The CDR3 consists of 15 residues. Germline V gene sequence: CDR1 MGHRA, CDR2 YSYEKL.